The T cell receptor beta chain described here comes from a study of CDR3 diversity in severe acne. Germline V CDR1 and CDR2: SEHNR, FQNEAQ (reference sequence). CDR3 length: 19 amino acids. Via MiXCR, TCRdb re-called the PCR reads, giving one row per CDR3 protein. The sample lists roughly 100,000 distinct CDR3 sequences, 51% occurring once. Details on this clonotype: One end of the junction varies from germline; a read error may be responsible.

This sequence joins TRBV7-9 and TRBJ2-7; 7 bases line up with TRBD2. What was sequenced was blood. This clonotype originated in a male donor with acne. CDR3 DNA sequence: TGCGCCAGCAACCCATTAGGGAGGGGTGCACCTCCGTGCTCCTACGAGCAGTACTTC. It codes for CASNPLGRGAPPCSYEQYF.